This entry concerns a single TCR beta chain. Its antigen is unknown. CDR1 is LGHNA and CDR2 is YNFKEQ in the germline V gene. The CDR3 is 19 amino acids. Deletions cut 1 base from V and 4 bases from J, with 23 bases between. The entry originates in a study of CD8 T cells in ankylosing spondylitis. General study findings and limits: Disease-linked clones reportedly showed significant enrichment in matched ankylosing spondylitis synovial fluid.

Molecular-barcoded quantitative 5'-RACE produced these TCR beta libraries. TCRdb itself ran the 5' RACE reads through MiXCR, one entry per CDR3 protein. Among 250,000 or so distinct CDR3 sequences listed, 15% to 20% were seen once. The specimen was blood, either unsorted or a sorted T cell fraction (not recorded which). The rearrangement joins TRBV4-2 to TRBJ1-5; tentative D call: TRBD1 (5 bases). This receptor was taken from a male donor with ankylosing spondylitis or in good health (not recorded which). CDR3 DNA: TGTGCCAGCAGCCAAGTTCTTAGGACACAGGAAGGTTTTAATCAGCCCCAGCATTTT. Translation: CASSQVLRTQEGFNQPQHF.